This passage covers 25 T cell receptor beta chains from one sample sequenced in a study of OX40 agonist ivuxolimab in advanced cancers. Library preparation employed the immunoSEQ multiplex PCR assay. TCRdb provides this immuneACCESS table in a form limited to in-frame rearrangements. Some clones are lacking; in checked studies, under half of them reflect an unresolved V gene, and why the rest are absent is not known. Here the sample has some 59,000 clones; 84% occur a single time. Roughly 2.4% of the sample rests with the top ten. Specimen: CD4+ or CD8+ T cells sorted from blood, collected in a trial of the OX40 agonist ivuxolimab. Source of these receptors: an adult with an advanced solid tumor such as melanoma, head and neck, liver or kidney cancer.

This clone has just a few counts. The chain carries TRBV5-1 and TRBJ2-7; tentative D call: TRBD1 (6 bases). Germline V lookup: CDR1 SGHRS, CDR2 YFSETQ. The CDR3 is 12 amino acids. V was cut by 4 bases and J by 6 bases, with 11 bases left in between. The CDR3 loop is CASSTDRREQYF. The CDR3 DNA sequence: TGCGCCAGCAGCACCGACAGGCGCGAGCAGTACTTC.

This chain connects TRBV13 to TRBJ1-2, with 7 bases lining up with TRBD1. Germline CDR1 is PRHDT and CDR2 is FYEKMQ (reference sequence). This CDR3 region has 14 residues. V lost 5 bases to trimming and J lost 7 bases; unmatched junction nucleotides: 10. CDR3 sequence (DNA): TGTGCCAGCAGCATCCGACAGGGAGATGTTGGCTACACCTTC. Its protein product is CASSIRQGDVGYTF.

CDR3 residues: CASSPTSGGYNEQFF. The CDR3 DNA reads TGTGCCAGCAGTCCGACTAGCGGGGGTTACAATGAGCAGTTCTTC. This chain links TRBV28 with TRBJ2-1, with TRBD2 matching 12 bases. V trimming: 5 bases; J trimming: 4 bases; junction bases outside the gene matches: 3. This CDR3 comprises 15 residues. Germline loops: CDR1 MDHEN, CDR2 SYDVKM.

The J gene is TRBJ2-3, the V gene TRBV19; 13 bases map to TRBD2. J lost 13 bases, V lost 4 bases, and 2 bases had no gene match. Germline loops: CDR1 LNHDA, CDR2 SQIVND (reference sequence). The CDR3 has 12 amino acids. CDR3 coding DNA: TGTGCCAGTAGTACACTAGCGGGGGGGAAGTATTTT. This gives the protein CASSTLAGGKYF.

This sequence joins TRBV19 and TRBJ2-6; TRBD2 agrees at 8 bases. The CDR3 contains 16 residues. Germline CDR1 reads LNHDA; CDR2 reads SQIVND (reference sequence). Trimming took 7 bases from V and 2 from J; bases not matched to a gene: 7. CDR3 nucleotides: TGTGCCAGTACCCACCGGGGGGGGGCTGGGGCCAACGTCCTGACTTTC. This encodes CASTHRGGAGANVLTF.

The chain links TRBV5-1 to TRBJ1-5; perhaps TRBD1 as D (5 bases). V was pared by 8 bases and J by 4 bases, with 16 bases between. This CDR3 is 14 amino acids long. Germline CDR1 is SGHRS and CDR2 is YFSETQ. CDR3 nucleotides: TGCGCCAGACCGGGGGTTCACCTTAATCAGCCCCAGCATTTT. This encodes CARPGVHLNQPQHF.

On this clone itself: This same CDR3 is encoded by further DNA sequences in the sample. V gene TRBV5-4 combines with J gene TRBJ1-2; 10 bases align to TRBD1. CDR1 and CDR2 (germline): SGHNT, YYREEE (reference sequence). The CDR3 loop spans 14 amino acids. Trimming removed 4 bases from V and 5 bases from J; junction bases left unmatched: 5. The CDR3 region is CASSPDRGGYGYTF. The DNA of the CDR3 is TGTGCCAGCAGCCCGGACAGGGGGGGATATGGCTACACCTTC. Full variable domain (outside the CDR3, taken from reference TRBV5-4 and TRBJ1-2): ETGVTQSPTHLIKTRGQQVTLRCSSQSGHNTVSWYQQALGQGPQFIFQYYREEENGRGNFPPRFSGLQFPNYSSELNVNALELDDSALYLCASSPDRGGYGYTFGSGTRLTVV.

In DNA, the CDR3 is TGTGCCAGCAGCGTGGAGCTAGCAACCGGGGAGCTGTTTTTT. It encodes CASSVELATGELFF. The J gene is TRBJ2-2, the V gene TRBV9, with a possible D match to TRBD2 (5 bases). The CDR3 extends over 14 amino acids. Trimming took off 2 bases at V and 5 bases at J, with 10 bases between the two ends. Germline V gene lookup returns CDR1 SGDLS and CDR2 YYNGEE.

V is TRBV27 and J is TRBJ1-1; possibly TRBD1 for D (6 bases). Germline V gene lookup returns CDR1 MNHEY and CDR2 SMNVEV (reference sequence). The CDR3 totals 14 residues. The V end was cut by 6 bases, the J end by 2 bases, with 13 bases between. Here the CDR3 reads CASRTRGANTEAFF. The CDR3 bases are TGTGCCAGCAGAACCAGGGGAGCCAACACTGAAGCTTTCTTT.

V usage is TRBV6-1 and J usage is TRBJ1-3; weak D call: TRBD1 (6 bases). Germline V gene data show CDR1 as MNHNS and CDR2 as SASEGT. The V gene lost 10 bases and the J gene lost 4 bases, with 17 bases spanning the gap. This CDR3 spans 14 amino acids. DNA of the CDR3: TGTGCCACCTGCAACAGGGTGTCCGGAAACACCATATATTTT. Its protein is CATCNRVSGNTIYF.

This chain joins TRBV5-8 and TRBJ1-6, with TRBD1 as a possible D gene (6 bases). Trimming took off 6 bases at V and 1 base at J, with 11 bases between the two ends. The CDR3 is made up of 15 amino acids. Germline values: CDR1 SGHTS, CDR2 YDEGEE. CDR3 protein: CASNRDWSYNSPLHF. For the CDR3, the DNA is TGTGCCAGCAACAGGGATTGGTCCTATAATTCACCCCTCCACTTT.

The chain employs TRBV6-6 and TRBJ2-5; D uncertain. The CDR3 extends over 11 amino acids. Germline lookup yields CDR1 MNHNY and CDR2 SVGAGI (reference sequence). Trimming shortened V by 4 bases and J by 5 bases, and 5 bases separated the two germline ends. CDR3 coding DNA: TGTGCCAGCAGTTTAAAGGAGACCCAGTACTTC. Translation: CASSLKETQYF.

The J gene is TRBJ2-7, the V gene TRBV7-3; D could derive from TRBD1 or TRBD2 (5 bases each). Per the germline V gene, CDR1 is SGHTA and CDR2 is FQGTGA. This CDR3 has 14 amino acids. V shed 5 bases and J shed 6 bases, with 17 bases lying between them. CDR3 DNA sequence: TGTGCCAGCAGCCCCGAGGGGCTCGTTCCCGAGCAGTACTTC. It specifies CASSPEGLVPEQYF.

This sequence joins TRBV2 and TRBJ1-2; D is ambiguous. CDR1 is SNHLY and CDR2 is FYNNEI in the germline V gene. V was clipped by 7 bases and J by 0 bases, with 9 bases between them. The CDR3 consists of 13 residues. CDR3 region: CASNSAANYGYTF. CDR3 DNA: TGTGCCAGCAATAGCGCCGCTAACTATGGCTACACCTTC.

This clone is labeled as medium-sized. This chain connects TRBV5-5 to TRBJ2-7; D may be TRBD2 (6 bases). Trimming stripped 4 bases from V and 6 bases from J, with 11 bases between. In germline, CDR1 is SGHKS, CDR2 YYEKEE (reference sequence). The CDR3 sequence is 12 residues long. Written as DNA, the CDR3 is TGTGCCAGCAGCCCGGCGGGGAGCGAGCAGTACTTC. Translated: CASSPAGSEQYF.

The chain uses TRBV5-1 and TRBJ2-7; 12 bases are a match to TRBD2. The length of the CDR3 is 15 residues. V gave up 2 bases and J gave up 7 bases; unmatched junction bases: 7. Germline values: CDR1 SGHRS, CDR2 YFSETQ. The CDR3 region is CASSFATSGGGEQYF. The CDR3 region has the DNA TGCGCCAGCAGCTTCGCGACTAGCGGGGGAGGGGAGCAGTACTTC.

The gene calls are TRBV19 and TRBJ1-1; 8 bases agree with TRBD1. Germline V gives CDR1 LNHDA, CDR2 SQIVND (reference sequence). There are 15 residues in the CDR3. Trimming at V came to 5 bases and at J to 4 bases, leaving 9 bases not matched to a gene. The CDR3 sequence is CASSPQTGARTEAFF. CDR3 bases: TGTGCCAGTAGTCCGCAGACAGGGGCGCGCACTGAAGCTTTCTTT.

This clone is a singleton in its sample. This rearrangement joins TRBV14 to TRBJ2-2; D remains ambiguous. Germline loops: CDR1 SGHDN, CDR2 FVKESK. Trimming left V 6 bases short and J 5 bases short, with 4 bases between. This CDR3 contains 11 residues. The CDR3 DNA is TGTGCCAGCAGTAGGACCGGGGAGCTGTTTTTT. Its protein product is CASSRTGELFF.

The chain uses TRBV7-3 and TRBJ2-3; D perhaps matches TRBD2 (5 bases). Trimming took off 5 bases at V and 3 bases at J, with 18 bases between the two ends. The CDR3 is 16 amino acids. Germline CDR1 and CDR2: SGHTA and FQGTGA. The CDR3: CASSPQGGGGTDTQYF. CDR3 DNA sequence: TGTGCCAGCAGCCCCCAAGGAGGTGGCGGGACAGATACGCAGTATTTT.

DNA of the CDR3: TGTGCCAGCAGCGTCTCCCGGGCCGGCGGGTATGGCTACACCTTC. This gives the protein CASSVSRAGGYGYTF. The chain links TRBV7-2 to TRBJ1-2; no reliable D call. The CDR3 extends over 15 amino acids. CDR1 and CDR2 (germline): SGHTA, FQGNSA. Trimming stripped 5 bases from V and 5 bases from J, with 18 bases between.

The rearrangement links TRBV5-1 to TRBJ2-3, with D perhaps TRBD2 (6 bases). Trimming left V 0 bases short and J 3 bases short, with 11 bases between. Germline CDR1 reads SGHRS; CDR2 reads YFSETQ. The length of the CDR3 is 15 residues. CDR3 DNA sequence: TGCGCCAGCAGCTTGGATCGGGGGAAAACAGATACGCAGTATTTT. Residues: CASSLDRGKTDTQYF.

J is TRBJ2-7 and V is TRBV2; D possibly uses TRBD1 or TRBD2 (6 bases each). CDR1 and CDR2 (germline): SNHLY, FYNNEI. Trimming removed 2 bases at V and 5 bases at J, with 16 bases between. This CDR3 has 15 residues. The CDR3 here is CASSELGGPLNEQYF. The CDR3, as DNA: TGTGCCAGCAGTGAATTGGGGGGCCCTCTAAACGAGCAGTACTTC.

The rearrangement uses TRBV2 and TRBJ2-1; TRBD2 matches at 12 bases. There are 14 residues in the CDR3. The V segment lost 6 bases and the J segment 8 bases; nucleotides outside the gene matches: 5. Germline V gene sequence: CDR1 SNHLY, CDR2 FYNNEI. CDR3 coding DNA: TGTGCCAGCAGCCTACTAGCGGGGGGCGATGAGCAGTTCTTC. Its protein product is CASSLLAGGDEQFF.

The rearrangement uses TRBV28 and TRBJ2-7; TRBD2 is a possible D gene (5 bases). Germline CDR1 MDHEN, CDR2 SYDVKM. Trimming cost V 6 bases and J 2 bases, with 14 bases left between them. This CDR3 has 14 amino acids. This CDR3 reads CASSPGGLTYEQYF. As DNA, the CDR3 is TGTGCCAGCAGCCCTGGAGGCCTTACCTACGAGCAGTACTTC.

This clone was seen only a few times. CDR3 amino acids: CASSLGTWEQYF. CDR3 DNA sequence: TGTGCCAGCAGCCTCGGGACGTGGGAGCAGTACTTC. The rearrangement joins TRBV28 to TRBJ2-7; D possibly matches TRBD1 or TRBD2 (5 bases each). From germline, CDR1 is MDHEN and CDR2 SYDVKM. Trimming took 6 bases from V and 7 from J, leaving 13 bases between them. CDR3 size: 12 residues.